One sample yielded the 27 T cell receptor beta chains listed below, sequenced in a study of control samples from healthy donors and cancer patients (dated by TCRdb to 2020 to 2021). Libraries were built with the immunoSEQ multiplex PCR assay. Not all clones reach the TCRdb copy of this immuneACCESS table, which keeps in-frame sequences only. Checked studies attribute under half of the gap to unresolved V genes and leave the rest unexplained. The sample table records roughly 99,000 clones; roughly 78% of these occur just once. The top ten clones comprise roughly 2% of the sample. Sequenced input: blood. The receptor set was obtained from a man aged 55 to 70 in good health.

The gene calls are TRBV30 and TRBJ2-5, with TRBD2 matching 10 bases. Germline V gives CDR1 GTSNPN, CDR2 SVGIG (reference sequence). The CDR3 is 21 amino acids. After removal of 0 bases from V and 5 bases from J, the junction contained 24 bases not matched to a gene. The CDR3 DNA is TGTGCCTGGAGTGTACGGAGTAGCGGGGGGCCAGATAAGCCCCTCAGCGAGACCCAGTACTTC. Amino acids: CAWSVRSSGGPDKPLSETQYF.

The V and J genes are TRBV5-4 and TRBJ2-1; 13 bases match TRBD2. This CDR3 region has 19 residues. In germline, CDR1 is SGHNT, CDR2 YYREEE (reference sequence). The J segment lost 0 bases and the V segment lost 0 bases, leaving 6 bases of the junction unmatched. CDR3 sequence: CASSLETSGRLSSYNEQFF. As DNA, the CDR3 is TGTGCCAGCAGCTTGGAGACTAGCGGGAGGCTTAGCTCCTACAATGAGCAGTTCTTC. The full variable domain, rest sourced from reference TRBV5-4 and TRBJ2-1, is ETGVTQSPTHLIKTRGQQVTLRCSSQSGHNTVSWYQQALGQGPQFIFQYYREEENGRGNFPPRFSGLQFPNYSSELNVNALELDDSALYLCASSLETSGRLSSYNEQFFGPGTRLTVL.

The chain is built from TRBV19 and TRBJ2-2; TRBD2 matches at 10 bases. The CDR3 covers 15 residues. Germline CDR1 is LNHDA and CDR2 is SQIVND (reference sequence). With 5 bases clipped from V and 3 bases from J, the junction kept 3 bases outside the gene matches. CDR3 DNA sequence: TGTGCCAGTAGTCATGGACTAGCGGACACCGGGGAGCTGTTTTTT. Translating gives CASSHGLADTGELFF.

J is TRBJ1-5 and V is TRBV4-2; 7 nucleotides agree with TRBD1. V trimming: 0 bases; J trimming: 4 bases; junction bases outside the gene matches: 6. CDR1 and CDR2 from the germline V gene are LGHNA and YNFKEQ. CDR3 length equals 16 residues. DNA of the CDR3: TGTGCCAGCAGCCAAGACCCCCAGGGGGGAAATCAGCCCCAGCATTTT. This sequence encodes CASSQDPQGGNQPQHF.

The chain recombines TRBV7-2 with TRBJ2-7, with D possibly TRBD2 on 5 matching bases. This CDR3 spans 14 amino acids. Germline CDR1 and CDR2: SGHTA and FQGNSA. Trimming pared 8 bases from V and 0 bases from J, leaving 14 bases between. The CDR3 here is CASSAAALSYEQYF. For the CDR3, the DNA is TGTGCCAGCTCAGCAGCGGCTCTCTCCTACGAGCAGTACTTC.

The chain is built from TRBV6-5 and TRBJ2-3, with D possibly being TRBD1 or TRBD2 (6 bases each). The CDR3 runs 15 residues. Trimming cost V 2 bases and J 2 bases, with 11 bases left between them. Germline CDR1 MNHEY, CDR2 SVGAGI. Here the CDR3 reads CASSYRGASTDTQYF. The DNA for the CDR3 is TGTGCCAGCAGTTACAGGGGGGCCTCCACAGATACGCAGTATTTT.

The chain uses TRBV5-8 and TRBJ2-2, with TRBD2 identical over 12 bases. Looked up from germline, CDR1 is SGHTS and CDR2 is YDEGEE. The CDR3 runs 18 residues. With V trimmed by 1 base and J by 5 bases, 9 bases remained unmatched. In DNA, the CDR3 is TGTGCCAGCAGCTTGAGTCGACTAGCGGGGGCTCAAACCGGGGAGCTGTTTTTT. This codes for CASSLSRLAGAQTGELFF.

This chain uses TRBV2 with TRBJ2-2; 8 bases align to TRBD2. There are 14 residues in the CDR3. J gave up 1 base and V 7 bases, and 2 bases lay outside the gene matches. Germline CDR1 reads SNHLY; CDR2 reads FYNNEI. The CDR3 reads CASMLAGNTGELFF. CDR3 bases: TGTGCCAGCATGCTAGCGGGGAACACCGGGGAGCTGTTTTTT.

The J gene is TRBJ2-3, the V gene TRBV15, with D uncertain. The CDR3 length is 16 residues. V dropped 1 base and J dropped 0 bases, with 11 bases sitting between them. Germline V lookup: CDR1 LNHNV, CDR2 YYDKDF (reference sequence). In nucleotides, the CDR3 is TGTGCCACCAGCAGAGTAGGCTTATATAGCACAGATACGCAGTATTTT. As protein: CATSRVGLYSTDTQYF.

The chain has TRBV7-2 and TRBJ1-5; TRBD1 aligns across 9 bases. V was clipped by 3 bases and J by 7 bases; unmatched bases: 4. CDR1 and CDR2 from the germline V gene are SGHTA and FQGNSA. The CDR3 spans 14 residues. CDR3 DNA sequence: TGTGCCAGCAGCTTCGGGACAGGGAGCCAGCCCCAGCATTTT. This encodes CASSFGTGSQPQHF.

This clone was observed a few times. The rearrangement uses TRBV14 and TRBJ2-7, with 12 positions matching TRBD1. V trimming: 4 bases; J trimming: 6 bases; junction bases outside the gene matches: 4. CDR1 SGHDN and CDR2 FVKESK come from the germline V gene. CDR3 length: 14 residues. The CDR3 DNA reads as TGTGCCAGCAGCCCCGGGACAGGGGGCTTCGAGCAGTACTTC. This encodes CASSPGTGGFEQYF.

This clone was seen a handful of times. The chain couples TRBV10-1 to TRBJ2-1; 9 bases align to TRBD2. The J segment lost 8 bases and the V segment lost 0 bases, leaving 11 bases of the junction unmatched. CDR3 length: 17 amino acids. Per the germline V gene, CDR1 is WNHNN and CDR2 is SYGVQD (reference sequence). CDR3 loop: CASSESRASGKVDEQFF. The CDR3, as DNA: TGCGCCAGCAGTGAGTCCAGGGCTAGCGGGAAAGTGGATGAGCAGTTCTTC.

The gene calls are TRBV9 and TRBJ2-2; maybe TRBD1 (6 bases). V gave up 0 bases and J gave up 4 bases, with 19 bases separating them. Per germline, CDR1 SGDLS and CDR2 YYNGEE. The CDR3 totals 18 residues. The CDR3 DNA reads TGTGCCAGCAGCGTAGCACCTTCGTCAGGGGTGGCCACCGGGGAGCTGTTTTTT. Translation: CASSVAPSSGVATGELFF.

This clone was observed a handful of times. The rearrangement links TRBV5-8 to TRBJ1-5, with no clear D. The V end lost 0 bases, the J end lost 7 bases, and 14 bases lay between the germline ends. The CDR3 consists of 15 residues. Germline CDR1 and CDR2: SGHTS and YDEGEE. The DNA of the CDR3 is TGTGCCAGCAGCTTGGGGTCGGGGTCCGGACAGCCCCAGCATTTT. Residues: CASSLGSGSGQPQHF.

The gene calls are TRBV2 and TRBJ1-2, with TRBD1 as a possible D gene (5 bases). The CDR3 is made up of 19 amino acids. Between the trimmed V and J ends, which lost 0 bases and 0 bases, there was a span of 20 bases. Germline loops: CDR1 SNHLY, CDR2 FYNNEI. The CDR3 DNA is TGTGCCAGCAGTGAAGCGCTCGGGACGGCCGCACCTACTAACTATGGCTACACCTTC. Protein sequence: CASSEALGTAAPTNYGYTF.

The chain uses TRBV7-2 and TRBJ2-7; D might be TRBD2 (5 bases). The CDR3 totals 11 residues. Germline lookup yields CDR1 SGHTA and CDR2 FQGNSA. V was shortened by 5 bases and J by 6 bases, with 8 bases between the two germline ends. The CDR3 protein is CASSHGGEQYF. CDR3 in DNA: TGTGCCAGCAGCCATGGAGGCGAGCAGTACTTC.

The V gene is TRBV27, the J gene TRBJ2-7, with D tentatively TRBD1 (6 bases). V lost 5 bases, J lost 5 bases, and 13 bases lay in between. The CDR3 is 13 amino acids. Germline CDR1 is MNHEY and CDR2 is SMNVEV (reference sequence). The CDR3 here is CASSPDRADEQYF. The CDR3 nucleotides read TGTGCCAGCAGTCCGGACAGAGCCGACGAGCAGTACTTC.

The rearrangement joins TRBV27 to TRBJ2-7; D gene uncertain. V lost 3 bases and J 5 bases, leaving 17 bases between the germline ends. Germline CDR1 reads MNHEY; CDR2 reads SMNVEV (reference sequence). The CDR3 is 15 residues long. The CDR3 loop is CASSFAGSRYDEQYF. CDR3 DNA: TGTGCCAGCAGTTTTGCAGGCAGCCGATACGACGAGCAGTACTTC.

The rearrangement links TRBV6-5 to TRBJ2-1, with TRBD1 matching 7 bases. The CDR3 runs to 14 residues. Unmatched junction bases numbered 5, after V lost 6 bases and J lost 3 bases. From germline, CDR1 is MNHEY and CDR2 SVGAGI. Here the CDR3 reads CASRYRGNYNEQFF. Here the CDR3 DNA reads TGTGCCAGCAGGTACAGGGGCAACTACAATGAGCAGTTCTTC.

The chain recombines TRBV5-1 with TRBJ2-3; no firm D call. The length of the CDR3 is 15 residues. With 0 bases removed from V and 6 bases from J, the gap between germline ends came to 14 bases. Germline CDR1 is SGHRS and CDR2 is YFSETQ. CDR3 nucleotide sequence: TGCGCCAGCAGCTTGGGCCCAGCGACCGCTGATACGCAGTATTTT. Residues: CASSLGPATADTQYF.

The V gene is TRBV7-6, the J gene TRBJ2-2; 8 nucleotides agree with TRBD1. V shed 3 bases, J shed 0 bases, and the junction held 3 bases outside the gene matches. Germline V gene data show CDR1 as SGHVS and CDR2 as FNYEAQ. CDR3 length: 16 residues. CDR3 sequence (DNA): TGTGCCAGCAGCTTTACAGGGGGTACGAACACCGGGGAGCTGTTTTTT. It codes for CASSFTGGTNTGELFF.

The chain has TRBV3-1 (or the pseudogene TRBV3-2) and TRBJ1-2, with TRBD1 identical over 7 bases. The CDR3 extends over 14 amino acids. Germline loops: CDR1 LGHDT, CDR2 YNNKEL (reference sequence). J was trimmed by 2 bases and V by 3 bases; bases with no gene match: 3. CDR3 DNA sequence: TGTGCCAGCAGCCACAAGGACAGGAACTATGGCTACACCTTC. Its translation is CASSHKDRNYGYTF.

The gene calls are TRBV27 and TRBJ1-2; D possibly corresponds to TRBD1 (5 bases). The V end was cut by 6 bases, the J end by 7 bases, with 21 bases between. The CDR3 is 15 amino acids. From germline, CDR1 is MNHEY and CDR2 SMNVEV (reference sequence). CDR3 protein: CASSSTAGRVTGYTF. In DNA, the CDR3 is TGTGCCAGCAGCTCTACAGCAGGGAGGGTAACTGGCTACACCTTC.

The table lists this clone with a few counts. The rearrangement joins TRBV16 to TRBJ1-2, with unresolved D. CDR3 length: 13 residues. The germline gives CDR1 KGHSY, CDR2 FQNENV. The V end was cut by 3 bases, the J end by 4 bases, with 9 bases between. CDR3 protein: CASSQDPTYGYTF. As DNA, the CDR3 is TGTGCCAGCAGCCAGGATCCGACCTATGGCTACACCTTC.

This clone was found once. The chain links TRBV3-1 (or the pseudogene TRBV3-2) to TRBJ2-7; 7 bases are a match to TRBD1. This CDR3 has 16 amino acids. V shed 1 base and J 2 bases; nucleotides not matched to a gene: 8. Germline V gives CDR1 LGHDT, CDR2 YNNKEL (reference sequence). This chain's CDR3 is CASSQVNRGFPYEQYF. The CDR3 nucleotides are TGTGCCAGCAGCCAAGTTAACAGGGGATTCCCCTACGAGCAGTACTTC.

The chain carries TRBV13 and TRBJ2-7, with D hard to call. From germline, CDR1 is PRHDT and CDR2 FYEKMQ (reference sequence). This CDR3 is built from 16 residues. Trimming cost V 4 bases and J 3 bases, with 19 bases left between them. CDR3 sequence reads: CASSSDWTELSYEQYF. CDR3 bases: TGTGCCAGCAGCTCCGACTGGACCGAATTAAGCTACGAGCAGTACTTC. Using reference TRBV13 and TRBJ2-7 for the parts outside the CDR3, the full variable domain is AAGVIQSPRHLIKEKRETATLKCYPIPRHDTVYWYQQGPGQDPQFLISFYEKMQSDKGSIPDRFSAQQFSDYHSELNMSSLELGDSALYFCASSSDWTELSYEQYFGPGTRLTVT.

The CDR3 DNA is TGTATAGTTGGGGTGACTAATGAAAAACTGTTTTTT. The encoded protein is CIVGVTNEKLFF. V usage is TRBV7-9 and J usage is TRBJ1-4; no clear D gene. The germline CDR1 and CDR2 sequences are SEHNR and FQNEAQ (reference sequence). The CDR3 runs 12 residues.